This T cell receptor beta chain was documented in a study of cytomegalovirus exposure and HLA in healthy donors. Findings and limits, study-wide: Being productive about 87% or about 30% of the time was typical of most TCR beta V segments in an earlier analysis.

This clone was recorded a few times. The antigen is not known. The study ran its PCR with 60 Vbeta and 13 Jbeta primers. Profiling relied on immunoSEQ multiplex PCR, and the TCRdb table lists in-frame clones only, not all of them. The sample lists around 150,000 clones; roughly 64% were seen once. The receptor was isolated from a woman in her 30s in good health and CMV-seropositive. What was sequenced was PBMCs.

For the CDR3, the DNA is TGTGCCAGCAGCGTCACCGAGCGGGGCACAGATACGCAGTATTTT. Its translation is CASSVTERGTDTQYF. The chain recombines TRBV6-5 with TRBJ2-3, with D possibly being TRBD2 (6 bases). Germline V lookup: CDR1 MNHEY, CDR2 SVGAGI. Trimming took 6 bases from V and 1 from J, leaving 14 bases between them. The CDR3 sequence is 15 residues long.